This record looks at one T cell receptor beta chain sequence and its context. Its antigen is unknown. The V end was cut by 8 bases, the J end by 3 bases, with 14 bases between. The CDR3 runs to 13 residues. CDR1 and CDR2 from the germline V gene are MNHEY and SMNVEV (reference sequence). The protocol was immunoSEQ multiplex PCR, while the TCRdb copy is restricted to in-frame clones and leaves out a portion. Of under 70,000 clones in the sample, 70% to 85% were seen once. This sample stems from a study of radiotherapy plus CTLA-4 blockade in lung cancer. For the study at large: 15% to 20% of enrolled patients responded objectively, and about 31% had disease control.

Notes on the study in general: Reports identified early blood T cell clone dynamics, with interferon-beta, as the best response predictor. Following radiotherapy plus ipilimumab, tumor-derived TCR clones expanded in the blood.

The TCR comes from a human donor with non-small cell lung cancer who had a complete response to radiotherapy plus ipilimumab. The starting material was peripheral blood, obtained from a patient treated with radiotherapy plus ipilimumab. The chain uses TRBV27 and TRBJ2-7, with a possible D match to TRBD1 (6 bases). CDR3 nucleotides: TGTGCCAGCCGACGACAGGACCTCTACGAGCAGTACTTC. Translation: CASRRQDLYEQYF.